The 22 T cell receptor beta chains presented below share a single source sample, sequenced in a study of T cell responses to AZD1222 COVID-19 vaccine. The method was immunoSEQ multiplex PCR; TCRdb's version includes in-frame clones alone and lacks a portion of them. The repertoire consists of approximately 77,000 clones, with approximately 83% occurring once and the leading ten covering approximately 3.6%. The sample in question was peripheral blood, obtained 28 days after the second AZD1222 dose. The receptors were gathered from an adult who received the AZD1222 COVID-19 vaccine.

J is TRBJ1-3 and V is TRBV1. TRBV1 is described as a pseudogene. This CDR3 spans 12 amino acids. CDR3 in DNA: TGCACCAGCAGCCAGGCGAGAAACACCATATATTTT. Translation: CTSSQARNTIYF.

The J gene is TRBJ1-6, the V gene TRBV5-5, with D perhaps TRBD1 (5 bases). Trimming shortened V by 4 bases and J by 6 bases, and 11 bases separated the two germline ends. This CDR3 spans 14 amino acids. The germline V gene encodes CDR1 SGHKS and CDR2 YYEKEE (reference sequence). The CDR3 DNA is TGTGCCAGCAGCGAGGGACTGTTTAATTCACCCCTCCACTTT. As protein: CASSEGLFNSPLHF. Looking up the rest from reference TRBV5-5 and TRBJ1-6 gives the full variable domain: DAGVTQSPTHLIKTRGQQVTLRCSPISGHKSVSWYQQVLGQGPQFIFQYYEKEERGRGNFPDRFSARQFPNYSSELNVNALLLGDSALYLCASSEGLFNSPLHFGNGTRLTVT.

The rearrangement joins TRBV9 to TRBJ2-2; D gene ambiguous. V lost 9 bases and J lost 8, with 17 bases in between. The CDR3 covers 13 residues. Germline V lookup: CDR1 SGDLS, CDR2 YYNGEE. The CDR3 DNA is TGTGCCACCGGGCCCACGTTAGTGGGGGAGCTGTTTTTT. Translation: CATGPTLVGELFF.

The chain employs TRBV23-1 and TRBJ2-3; TRBD1 or TRBD2 may be the D gene (5 bases each). TRBV23-1 has ORF status, its function being uncertain. The CDR3 sequence is 14 residues long. Trimming took 4 bases from V and 7 from J, leaving 15 bases between them. As DNA, the CDR3 is TGCGCCAGCAGTCCGGGCAGGGACGCGAATACGCAGTATTTT. Encoded protein: CASSPGRDANTQYF.

The chain recombines TRBV7-3 with TRBJ2-2; no firm D call. The germline V gene has CDR1 SGHTA and CDR2 FQGTGA. The length of the CDR3 is 12 residues. Trimming removed 4 bases from V and 4 bases from J, with 4 bases in between. The CDR3 nucleotides read TGTGCCAGCAGCTCTTCCACCGGGGAGCTGTTTTTT. This encodes CASSSSTGELFF.

This clone was seen only a few times. This chain connects TRBV21-1 to TRBJ1-2; the D call TRBD1 from the table was never checked on the DNA. TRBV21-1 is flagged as a pseudogene. The CDR3 is 13 amino acids. CDR3 protein: CASSRTGRNGYTF. CDR3 DNA sequence: TGTGCCAGCAGCAGGACAGGGCGGAATGGCTACACCTTC.

The V gene is TRBV7-2, the J gene TRBJ2-5; 9 nucleotides align to TRBD1. J lost 4 bases, V lost 2 bases, and 8 bases had no gene match. This CDR3 is built from 16 residues. Germline assignment: CDR1 SGHTA and CDR2 FQGNSA. The CDR3 DNA reads TGTGCCAGCAGCTTATCACCGGGACAGGGTCGAGAGACCCAGTACTTC. The encoded protein is CASSLSPGQGRETQYF. The whole variable domain, filled in from reference TRBV7-2 and TRBJ2-5, reads GAGVSQSPSNKVTEKGKDVELRCDPISGHTALYWYRQSLGQGLEFLIYFQGNSAPDKSGLPSDRFSAERTGGSVSTLTIQRTQQEDSAVYLCASSLSPGQGRETQYFGPGTRLLVL.

The genes are TRBV6-1 and TRBJ2-1, with unresolved D. The CDR3 is made up of 13 amino acids. Germline V gives CDR1 MNHNS, CDR2 SASEGT. V lost 3 bases, J lost 8 bases, and 11 bases lay in between. The CDR3 reads CASSDGPRDEQFF. Here the CDR3 DNA reads TGTGCCAGCAGTGACGGTCCCCGGGATGAGCAGTTCTTC.

V and J are TRBV5-1 and TRBJ2-7; TRBD1 agrees at 8 bases. With 0 bases clipped from V and 3 bases from J, the junction kept 8 bases outside the gene matches. Germline V CDR1 and CDR2: SGHRS, YFSETQ. The CDR3 extends over 16 amino acids. The CDR3 here is CASSLDPGGSGYEQYF. CDR3 DNA sequence: TGCGCCAGCAGCTTGGACCCAGGGGGCTCAGGCTACGAGCAGTACTTC.

The chain couples TRBV10-3 to TRBJ1-2, with TRBD1 identical over 7 bases. The germline gives CDR1 ENHRY, CDR2 SYGVKD. The CDR3 consists of 16 residues. Unmatched junction bases numbered 11, after V lost 7 bases and J lost 0 bases. CDR3 in amino acids: CAITTDRASTNYGYTF. For the CDR3, the DNA is TGTGCCATCACCACAGACAGGGCTTCTACTAACTATGGCTACACCTTC.

The rearrangement uses TRBV3-1 (or the pseudogene TRBV3-2) and TRBJ2-1, with D tentatively TRBD2 (7 bases). The CDR3 runs 15 residues. Germline CDR1 reads LGHDT; CDR2 reads YNNKEL (reference sequence). Between the trimmed V and J ends, which lost 0 bases and 10 bases, there was a span of 16 bases. The CDR3 DNA follows: TGTGCCAGCAGCCAAGATCTCGGGGGGCGCGGGGAGCAGTTCTTC. Protein: CASSQDLGGRGEQFF.

V usage is TRBV11-3 and J usage is TRBJ2-7; 7 nucleotides match TRBD1. V lost 4 bases to trimming and J lost 3 bases; unmatched junction nucleotides: 6. The germline V gene has CDR1 SGHNT and CDR2 YENEEA. This CDR3 comprises 14 residues. The CDR3 loop reads CASSSTGKDYEQYF. The CDR3 DNA reads as TGTGCCAGCAGCTCGACAGGGAAAGACTACGAGCAGTACTTC.

The genes are TRBV2 and TRBJ1-5; a weak D match, TRBD1 (5 bases). V lost 6 bases and J 6 bases, leaving 24 bases between the germline ends. The CDR3 totals 17 residues. Germline loops: CDR1 SNHLY, CDR2 FYNNEI. In nucleotides, the CDR3 is TGTGCCAGCAGCCCCGCCGGGGGGAGGGGCGAGGCTCAGCCCCAGCATTTT. Translating gives CASSPAGGRGEAQPQHF. Filled out from reference TRBV2 and TRBJ1-5, the complete variable domain reads EPEVTQTPSHQVTQMGQEVILRCVPISNHLYFYWYRQILGQKVEFLVSFYNNEISEKSEIFDDQFSVERPDGSNFTLKIRSTKLEDSAMYFCASSPAGGRGEAQPQHFGDGTRLSIL.

The chain joins TRBV19 to TRBJ1-1; 9 bases line up with TRBD1. Germline CDR1 and CDR2: LNHDA and SQIVND (reference sequence). The ends lost 4 bases at V and 4 bases at J; junction bases unmatched: 10. This CDR3 has 16 residues. The CDR3: CASSRPPGQGPTEAFF. The CDR3 DNA follows: TGTGCCAGTAGTAGACCCCCGGGACAGGGACCCACTGAAGCTTTCTTT.

This clone has only a few counts. J is TRBJ2-3 and V is TRBV11-1; TRBD1 aligns across 7 bases. The CDR3 spans 14 residues. V lost 2 bases and J lost 1; bases outside the gene matches: 0. Germline V CDR1 and CDR2: SGHAT, FQDESV (reference sequence). CDR3 amino acids: CASSLQGGTDTQYF. The CDR3 region has the DNA TGTGCCAGCAGCTTACAGGGGGGCACAGATACGCAGTATTTT.

This chain uses TRBV19 with TRBJ2-1, with a tentative D call TRBD2 (6 bases). The CDR3 has 14 residues. V lost 6 bases and J 6 bases, leaving 15 bases between the germline ends. Germline-derived CDR1 and CDR2 are LNHDA and SQIVND (reference sequence). The CDR3 DNA follows: TGTGCCAGTAGCAAAGCGGGCGGGTTCAATGAGCAGTTCTTC. This codes for CASSKAGGFNEQFF.

This clone was seen once. The CDR3 DNA reads as TGTGCCAGCAGCCAAAGGGGGACTAGCATGGAGTATTTT. As protein: CASSQRGTSMEYF. The chain has TRBV14 and TRBJ2-3; 9 bases match TRBD2. With V trimmed by 2 bases and J by 13 bases, 7 bases remained unmatched. This CDR3 comprises 13 residues. Germline lookup yields CDR1 SGHDN and CDR2 FVKESK.

This chain connects TRBV6-2 or TRBV6-3 to TRBJ1-4; tentative D call: TRBD1 (6 bases). V was trimmed by 2 bases and J by 8 bases, leaving 12 bases between them. Germline V CDR1 and CDR2: MNHEY, SVGEGT. CDR3 size: 14 residues. The CDR3 loop is CASSYNREPEKLFF. CDR3 coding DNA: TGTGCCAGCAGTTACAACAGGGAGCCCGAAAAACTGTTTTTT.

The J gene is TRBJ1-6, the V gene TRBV11-2, with 7 nucleotides matching TRBD1. Losses at the gene ends were 3 bases for V and 9 bases for J; bases not matched to a gene: 5. The CDR3 is made up of 14 amino acids. Germline V CDR1 and CDR2: SGHAT, FQNNGV. The CDR3 region has the DNA TGTGCCAGCAGCTTTCCCCGGACAGGTTCACCCCTCCACTTT. Its translation: CASSFPRTGSPLHF.

The rearrangement joins TRBV7-3 to TRBJ2-1, with 9 positions matching TRBD2. V lost 2 bases, J lost 0 bases, and 5 bases stayed unmatched. The CDR3 extends over 17 amino acids. Germline CDR1 and CDR2: SGHTA and FQGTGA. In DNA, the CDR3 is TGTGCCAGCAGCTTATGGGCTAGCGGGGCCTCCTACAATGAGCAGTTCTTC. It specifies CASSLWASGASYNEQFF.

The chain is built from TRBV27 and TRBJ2-1; 15 nucleotides match TRBD2. The CDR3 loop spans 20 amino acids. V trimming: 6 bases; J trimming: 3 bases; junction bases outside the gene matches: 15. Germline lookup yields CDR1 MNHEY and CDR2 SMNVEV (reference sequence). CDR3 sequence reads: CASRSRPGLAGGGGYNEQFF. The DNA for the CDR3 is TGTGCCAGCAGGTCGAGACCGGGACTAGCGGGAGGTGGGGGCTACAATGAGCAGTTCTTC.

This chain connects TRBV7-6 to TRBJ2-5; 9 bases align to TRBD2. This CDR3 contains 18 residues. Germline trimming cut 2 bases from V and 2 bases from J; bases unmatched to any gene: 12. Germline V gives CDR1 SGHVS, CDR2 FNYEAQ. DNA for the CDR3: TGTGCCAGCAGCTTATGGCCTAGCGGGGACAACTTACAAGAGACCCAGTACTTC. It is translated as CASSLWPSGDNLQETQYF.